This T cell receptor beta chain was retrieved from a study of OX40 agonist ivuxolimab in advanced cancers. Study conclusions and caveats: Several nonresponders also turned out to have low normalized T-cell clonal expansion.

This clone appeared once. Antigen: not known. CDR1 and CDR2 from the germline V gene are SGHKS and YYEKEE (reference sequence). V lost 4 bases and J lost 0; bases outside the gene matches: 7. This CDR3 is built from 16 residues. Enrollment shut out patients with autoimmune disease history or systemic immunosuppression. The data were produced by immunoSEQ multiplex PCR, yet TCRdb's version contains in-frame clones alone and is incomplete. The data contain 50,000 or so clones, roughly 90% of them seen just once; the ten biggest clones take up around a third. This sequence originates from an adult with an advanced solid tumor such as melanoma, head and neck, liver or kidney cancer. The chain recombines TRBV5-5 with TRBJ1-3; 7 positions match TRBD1. The input for sequencing was CD4+ or CD8+ T cells sorted from blood, taken in a trial of the OX40 agonist ivuxolimab. The CDR3 loop reads CASSPYRGSSGNTIYF. DNA for the CDR3: TGTGCCAGCAGCCCTTACAGGGGAAGCTCTGGAAACACCATATATTTT.